Below are 9 T cell receptor beta chains sequenced from a single sample in a study of cytomegalovirus exposure and HLA in healthy donors. Amplification used 60 Vbeta primers and 13 Jbeta primers. The table came from immunoSEQ multiplex PCR; TCRdb's copy has only in-frame clones and leaves some out. Seen here are 140,000 to 150,000 clones, 70% to 90% observed once, and the top ten hold 0.45% to 0.55%. Sequences were obtained from PBMCs. These receptors were obtained from a woman aged 40 to 50 in good health and CMV-seronegative.

The chain has TRBV7-9 and TRBJ2-5, with a weak D call TRBD2 (6 bases). CDR1 and CDR2 from the germline V gene are SEHNR and FQNEAQ (reference sequence). This CDR3 has 13 amino acids. V was shortened by 5 bases and J by 5 bases, with 12 bases between the two germline ends. DNA of the CDR3: TGTGCCAGCAGCCCAGGGACTTTGGAGACCCAGTACTTC. As protein: CASSPGTLETQYF.

This clone was detected once. The chain joins TRBV7-2 to TRBJ2-5, with 10 bases aligning to TRBD2. V was clipped by 1 base and J by 2 bases; unmatched bases: 7. The CDR3 loop spans 17 amino acids. Germline assignment: CDR1 SGHTA and CDR2 FQGNSA. CDR3 nucleotides: TGTGCCAGCAGCTTAGTAGGAAGCGGGGGGGAACAAGAGACCCAGTACTTC. Its protein is CASSLVGSGGEQETQYF.

The CDR3 here is CASSLGAGPYNEQFF. The CDR3 region has the DNA TGTGCCAGCAGCTTGGGGGCGGGCCCGTACAATGAGCAGTTCTTC. V usage is TRBV5-6 and J usage is TRBJ2-1, with a possible D match to TRBD2 (5 bases). The CDR3 length is 15 residues. The germline CDR1 and CDR2 sequences are SGHDT and YYEEEE. V lost 0 bases and J 4 bases, leaving 11 bases between the germline ends.

CDR3 nucleotides: TGCGCCAGCAGGGAGGACCGGGACACCGATGAAGCTTTCTTT. Amino acids: CASREDRDTDEAFF. The V call is TRBV23-1, the J call TRBJ1-1; tentatively, D is TRBD1 (6 bases). TRBV23-1 is assigned to the ORF class and has an uncertain function. This CDR3 is built from 14 residues. The V end lost 6 bases, the J end lost 7 bases, and 18 bases lay between the germline ends.

The rearrangement uses TRBV6-1 and TRBJ2-5, with 7 bases fitting TRBD1. Germline assignment: CDR1 MNHNS and CDR2 SASEGT. Trimming removed 4 bases from V and 4 bases from J; junction bases left unmatched: 6. The CDR3 spans 14 residues. The CDR3 spells CASSVIQGRETQYF. The CDR3 coding sequence is TGTGCCAGCAGTGTAATACAGGGGAGAGAGACCCAGTACTTC.

On this clone: The junction departs from germline at one end; a sequencing error may be responsible. The genes are TRBV7-9 and TRBJ2-1; TRBD2 aligns across 14 bases. This CDR3 contains 16 residues. Germline V lookup: CDR1 SEHNR, CDR2 FQNEAQ (reference sequence). The CDR3 sequence is CSSSFRGLAGVNEQFF. For the CDR3, the DNA is TGTTCCAGCAGCTTCAGGGGACTAGCGGGGGTAAATGAGCAGTTCTTC.

The rearrangement links TRBV30 to TRBJ2-1, with TRBD2 identical over 12 bases. This CDR3 has 13 amino acids. Germline CDR1 is GTSNPN and CDR2 is SVGIG (reference sequence). With 4 bases clipped from V and 10 bases from J, the junction kept 5 bases outside the gene matches. The CDR3 DNA sequence: TGTGCCTGGACTAGCGGGAGGGCCGCGGAGCAGTTCTTC. Protein product: CAWTSGRAAEQFF.

The J gene is TRBJ2-3, the V gene TRBV4-1, with D hard to call. V lost 0 bases and J 6 bases, leaving 7 bases between the germline ends. This CDR3 region has 13 residues. Germline V gives CDR1 MGHRA, CDR2 YSYEKL. CDR3 region: CASSQDQVDTQYF. The CDR3 coding sequence is TGCGCCAGCAGCCAAGATCAGGTGGATACGCAGTATTTT.

This chain joins TRBV6-1 and TRBJ2-3; TRBD1 matches at 8 bases. The germline V gene has CDR1 MNHNS and CDR2 SASEGT. This CDR3 has 15 amino acids. The junction had 8 bases not matched to a gene; V was cut back by 7 bases and J by 2 bases. The CDR3 sequence: CASIAGQGLTDTQYF. The CDR3, as DNA: TGTGCCAGCATAGCAGGACAGGGACTCACAGATACGCAGTATTTT.